These 11 T cell receptor beta chains originate from one sample sequenced in a study of blood T cell repertoires in COVID-19. Clones were sequenced by immunoSEQ multiplex PCR, and TCRdb holds only the in-frame ones, with some missing. Of roughly 100,000 clones listed, about 80% are singletons. Material for sequencing was peripheral blood. The receptor set was obtained from an older woman with acute or convalescent COVID-19.

This clone occurred once. The chain recombines TRBV5-4 with TRBJ1-2; possibly TRBD1 for D (5 bases). Trimming removed 4 bases at V and 5 bases at J, with 12 bases between. The germline V gene has CDR1 SGHNT and CDR2 YYREEE (reference sequence). There are 13 residues in the CDR3. DNA for the CDR3: TGTGCCAGCAGCCCCGGGGGGGGGTATGGCTACACCTTC. As protein: CASSPGGGYGYTF.

This clone was seen just once. The V call is TRBV7-2, the J call TRBJ1-3, with D possibly TRBD1 on 6 matching bases. The ends were cut back, 5 bases at V and 0 bases at J, with 17 bases in the middle. Per germline, CDR1 SGHTA and CDR2 FQGNSA. The CDR3 runs 17 residues. The CDR3 nucleotides are TGTGCCAGCAGCGCCAATCCGGGACACTACTCTGGAAACACCATATATTTT. Its translation: CASSANPGHYSGNTIYF.

Points on this clone: Other DNA sequences within the sample encode an identical CDR3. The CDR3 DNA reads as TGTGCCAGTAGCGCCGGTTACAATGAGCAGTTCTTC. It codes for CASSAGYNEQFF. The chain links TRBV19 to TRBJ2-1; D remains ambiguous. CDR1 is LNHDA, CDR2 SQIVND, per germline (reference sequence). V was shortened by 6 bases and J by 4 bases, with 7 bases between the two germline ends. The length of the CDR3 is 12 residues.

A few counts support this clone. The V call is TRBV21-1, the J call TRBJ1-5; the D call in the table, TRBD1, was not verified against the DNA. TRBV21-1 is marked as a pseudogene. The length of the CDR3 is 16 residues. Here the CDR3 reads CASSKSDRAGNQPQHF. Written as DNA, the CDR3 is TGTGCCAGCAGCAAGAGTGACAGGGCCGGCAATCAGCCCCAGCATTTT.

This clone has more than one count but fewer than ten. CDR3 DNA: TGCAGTGCTAGTATATCTAACTATGGCTACACCTTC. It yields the protein CSASISNYGYTF. This chain uses TRBV20-1 with TRBJ1-2; no clear D. This CDR3 has 12 residues. Germline CDR1 and CDR2: DFQATT and SNEGSKA (reference sequence). V was pared by 3 bases and J by 0 bases, with 5 bases between.

This sequence joins TRBV29-1 and TRBJ1-1; D is uncertain. Germline V gene lookup returns CDR1 SQVTM and CDR2 ANQGSEA. The CDR3 covers 11 residues. Trimming stripped 4 bases from V and 1 base from J, with 4 bases between. The CDR3 is CSVARNTEAFF. The CDR3 DNA reads TGCAGCGTTGCCAGGAACACTGAAGCTTTCTTT.

The chain employs TRBV7-8 and TRBJ2-1; TRBD2 might be the D (6 bases). This CDR3 region has 12 residues. The V gene's germline CDR1 is SGHVS and CDR2 FQNEAQ. Trimming shortened V by 7 bases and J by 4 bases, and 8 bases separated the two germline ends. Here the CDR3 reads CASTGGYNEQFF. DNA for the CDR3: TGTGCCAGCACCGGGGGTTACAATGAGCAGTTCTTC. The full variable domain, rest sourced from reference TRBV7-8 and TRBJ2-1, is GAGVSQSPRYKVAKRGQDVALRCDPISGHVSLFWYQQALGQGPEFLTYFQNEAQLDKSGLPSDRFFAERPEGSVSTLKIQRTQQEDSAVYLCASTGGYNEQFFGPGTRLTVL.

This chain connects TRBV5-1 to TRBJ2-5; D is undetermined. Trimming removed 0 bases at V and 0 bases at J, with 9 bases between. The CDR3 covers 15 residues. CDR1 is SGHRS and CDR2 is YFSETQ in the germline V gene. CDR3 in amino acids: CASSLESLYQETQYF. In DNA, the CDR3 is TGCGCCAGCAGCTTGGAATCACTATACCAAGAGACCCAGTACTTC.

V and J are TRBV5-6 and TRBJ2-7, with TRBD2 as a possible D gene (6 bases). V shed 3 bases and J shed 3 bases, with 13 bases lying between them. Germline CDR1 reads SGHDT; CDR2 reads YYEEEE. The CDR3 runs to 14 residues. The CDR3: CASSYPRGGYEQYF. The DNA for the CDR3 is TGTGCCAGCAGCTACCCCCGGGGAGGCTACGAGCAGTACTTC.

The chain is built from TRBV3-1 (or the pseudogene TRBV3-2) and TRBJ1-4; 9 bases agree with TRBD1. V was pared by 5 bases and J by 6 bases, with 10 bases of the junction left unmatched. The CDR3 covers 16 residues. In germline, CDR1 is LGHDT, CDR2 YNNKEL (reference sequence). CDR3 amino acids: CASSDPSDRGYEKLFF. The CDR3 nucleotides are TGTGCCAGCAGCGATCCCAGCGACAGGGGGTATGAAAAACTGTTTTTT.

The chain combines TRBV2 with TRBJ2-7, with D hard to call. Trimming removed 3 bases from V and 6 bases from J, with 15 bases in between. The germline gives CDR1 SNHLY, CDR2 FYNNEI. The CDR3 contains 14 residues. The CDR3 nucleotides are TGTGCCAGCAGTGATACCCGTGATCCGCGCGAGCAGTACTTC. Protein product: CASSDTRDPREQYF. The whole variable domain, filled in from reference TRBV2 and TRBJ2-7, reads EPEVTQTPSHQVTQMGQEVILRCVPISNHLYFYWYRQILGQKVEFLVSFYNNEISEKSEIFDDQFSVERPDGSNFTLKIRSTKLEDSAMYFCASSDTRDPREQYFGPGTRLTVT.